The present T cell receptor beta chain was sequenced within a study of follicular helper T cells after annual influenza vaccination. Time point described: 2015-2016 season, 7 days after influenza vaccination. Germline V gives CDR1 SGHTA, CDR2 FQGTGA. Trimming pared 1 base from V and 7 bases from J, leaving 16 bases between. The length of the CDR3 is 15 residues. In its sample, this clone was seen once. TCRB was sequenced at Survey level resolution. The table came from immunoSEQ multiplex PCR; TCRdb's copy has only in-frame clones and leaves some out. Seen here are several thousand clones, roughly 84% observed once, and the top ten hold about 1.5%.

Sequenced here: CXCR5+ CD38- circulating T follicular helper cells from blood, sampled 7 days after influenza vaccination. Subset reported: circulating Tfh, non-naive CD4+CXCR5+PD-1+ (ICOS+CD38+ or ICOS-CD38-). The V call is TRBV7-3, the J call TRBJ1-1; a possible D gene is TRBD1 (5 bases). The origin of this receptor is an adult who received the influenza vaccine. CDR3 loop: CASSLNGWGGGEAFF. The CDR3 nucleotides are TGTGCCAGCAGCTTAAACGGGTGGGGCGGCGGTGAAGCTTTCTTT. Supplemented by reference TRBV7-3 and TRBJ1-1, the full variable domain reads GAGVSQTPSNKVTEKGKYVELRCDPISGHTALYWYRQSLGQGPEFLIYFQGTGAADDSGLPNDRFFAVRPEGSVSTLKIQRTERGDSAVYLCASSLNGWGGGEAFFGQGTRLTVV.